This entry describes one TCR beta chain. Its antigen is unidentified. The protocol was immunoSEQ multiplex PCR, while the TCRdb copy is restricted to in-frame clones and leaves out a portion. The sample yields under 75,000 clones, 85% to 95% seen once. This specimen belongs to a study of cytomegalovirus exposure and HLA in healthy donors. For the study at large: Per a later analysis, the roughly 690 first-cohort and 120 validation repertoires shared one platform.

Study-level results: Reportedly, diagnosis of cytomegalovirus status by the classifier showed high specificity and sensitivity. While the bulk of TCR sequences proved rare, some public TCRs turned up in many donors.

The receptor was derived from a woman aged 18-35 years in good health and CMV-seropositive. The sample taken for sequencing was PBMCs.

The CDR3 protein is CASSTRTGVAREQYF. Written as DNA, the CDR3 is TGTGCCAGCAGTACCCGGACAGGGGTCGCTCGTGAGCAGTACTTC. The chain carries TRBV28 and TRBJ2-7; the match to TRBD1 covers 9 bases. Unmatched junction bases numbered 12, after V lost 5 bases and J lost 7 bases. Germline CDR1 is MDHEN and CDR2 is SYDVKM. The CDR3 runs to 15 residues.